A selection of T cell receptor beta chains follows, all from one sample in a study of blood T cell repertoires in COVID-19. Measured with immunoSEQ multiplex PCR; TCRdb has only the in-frame clones, and not every one. The table lists 95,000 to 120,000 clones, around nine tenths of them singletons. Material for sequencing was peripheral blood. These receptors were taken from a woman in her seventies who had recovered from COVID-19. Each CDR3 is given with its conserved first and last residue. D genes are given only for firm matches. The size of a clone is reported for some rows only, either as once, few or many, or as a class for expanded clones.

>TRBJ2-3|TRBD2|TRBV18|NA
CASSQLAGGTQYF
TGTGCCAGCTCACAATTAGCGGGAGGTACGCAGTATTTT
>TRBJ2-7|TRBD2|TRBV3-1/TRBV3-2|NA
CASSSLGLAGDSIFEQYF
TGTGCCAGCAGCTCCCTCGGACTAGCGGGAGATAGTATTTTCGAGCAGTACTTC
>TRBJ1-5|NA|TRBV30|NA
CAWSVGRDQPQHF
TGTGCCTGGAGTGTAGGCCGGGATCAGCCCCAGCATTTT
>TRBJ1-2|TRBD1|TRBV29-1|NA
CSISQGDYGYTF
TGCAGCATATCACAGGGGGACTATGGCTACACCTTC
>TRBJ1-4|TRBD1|TRBV4-1|NA
CASSQRTGLTNEKLFF
TGCGCCAGCAGCCAAAGGACAGGGCTAACTAATGAAAAACTGTTTTTT
>TRBJ2-3|TRBD1|TRBV18|NA
CASSRNRDRVRTDTQYF
TGTGCCAGCTCCCGGAACCGGGACAGGGTTCGCACAGATACGCAGTATTTT
>TRBJ2-7|TRBD1|TRBV19|once
CASRDGQGAYHEQYF
TGTGCCAGTAGAGACGGACAGGGTGCCTATCACGAGCAGTACTTC
>TRBJ2-3|TRBD2|TRBV7-2|NA
CASSLSGGAPTDTQYF
TGTGCCAGCAGCCTCAGCGGGGGGGCACCCACAGATACGCAGTATTTT
>TRBJ2-7|NA|TRBV14|NA
CASSQVYEQYF
TGTGCCAGCAGCCAAGTATACGAGCAGTACTTC
>TRBJ2-5|TRBD1|TRBV7-3|NA
CASSPYRGETQYF
TGTGCCAGCAGCCCATACAGGGGGGAGACCCAGTACTTC
>TRBJ2-5|TRBD2|TRBV27|NA
CASSLSAAGGQETQYF
TGTGCCAGCAGTTTATCCGCCGCGGGGGGCCAAGAGACCCAGTACTTC
>TRBJ1-2|TRBD1|TRBV7-2|NA
CASSLALGTGYGYTF
TGTGCCAGCAGCTTAGCTTTGGGGACAGGGTACGGCTACACCTTC
>TRBJ2-2|NA|TRBV28|NA
CASSQANTGELFF
TGTGCCAGCAGTCAGGCGAACACCGGGGAGCTGTTTTTT
>TRBJ2-7|TRBD1|TRBV2|NA
CASSSDRGWQYF
TGTGCCAGCAGCAGCGACAGGGGTTGGCAGTACTTC
>TRBJ2-7|NA|TRBV11-3|NA
CASSTGTGEQYF
TGTGCCAGTTCAACAGGGACGGGTGAGCAGTACTTC
>TRBJ1-2|TRBD1|TRBV7-2|once
CASSPLWTGIQYGYTF
TGTGCCAGCAGCCCCCTCTGGACAGGAATACAGTATGGCTACACCTTC
>TRBJ2-1|TRBD1|TRBV9|few
CASSVAVGGRYNEQFF
TGTGCCAGCAGCGTAGCGGTAGGGGGCAGGTACAATGAGCAGTTCTTC
>TRBJ2-2|TRBD1|TRBV7-2|NA
CASSFQGAGGELFF
TGTGCCAGCAGCTTTCAGGGGGCGGGCGGGGAGCTGTTTTTT
>TRBJ1-2|TRBD1|TRBV28|NA
CASSLRAGGVYGYTF
TGTGCCAGCAGTTTACGGGCAGGGGGAGTCTATGGCTACACCTTC
>TRBJ2-1|NA|TRBV7-3|NA
CASSDYGQEQFF
TGTGCCAGCAGCGATTACGGACAGGAGCAGTTCTTC
>TRBJ1-2|NA|TRBV10-1|NA
CASSPSLGEGEESGYTF
TGCGCCAGCAGTCCCAGCCTTGGGGAAGGGGAAGAGAGTGGCTACACCTTC
>TRBJ2-1|NA|TRBV2|once
CASARDGRANEQFF
TGTGCCAGCGCCCGGGACGGGAGAGCCAATGAGCAGTTCTTC
>TRBJ1-5|NA|TRBV30|NA
CAWSVGGSSNQPQHF
TGTGCCTGGAGTGTGGGGGGTTCTAGCAATCAGCCCCAGCATTTT
>TRBJ2-1|TRBD2|TRBV11-2|NA
CASSSRGEAGVWYEQFF
TGTGCCAGCAGCTCACGAGGCGAAGCGGGAGTATGGTATGAGCAGTTCTTC
>TRBJ2-3|NA|TRBV27|once
CASSRDGWLAVNTQYF
TGTGCCAGCAGTCGGGATGGGTGGTTAGCGGTGAATACGCAGTATTTT
>TRBJ2-2|TRBD1|TRBV18|NA
CASSRFGDRITGELFF
TGTGCCAGCTCACGGTTCGGGGACAGGATCACCGGGGAGCTGTTTTTT
>TRBJ1-2|NA|TRBV12-3/TRBV12-4|NA
CASSFQGYGYTF
TGTGCCAGCAGTTTTCAGGGCTATGGCTACACCTTC
>TRBJ2-3|NA|TRBV7-2|NA
CASSLSGARGDTQYF
TGTGCCAGCAGCTTATCAGGGGCGCGGGGGGATACGCAGTATTTT
>TRBJ2-3|TRBD2|TRBV11-3|once
CASSFSGGRVTDTQYF
TGTGCCAGCAGCTTCTCGGGAGGGAGAGTCACAGATACGCAGTATTTT
>TRBJ1-5|NA|TRBV15|NA
CATSPTPVGRAQHF
TGTGCCACCAGCCCGACCCCCGTCGGGAGGGCCCAGCATTTT
>TRBJ1-2|TRBD1|TRBV7-8|few
CASRADRGSYGYTF
TGTGCCAGCAGAGCCGACAGGGGAAGCTATGGTTACACCTTC
>TRBJ2-3|NA|TRBV15|NA
CATSRDSLGPSGDTQYF
TGTGCCACCAGCAGAGACTCCCTGGGCCCGTCCGGAGATACGCAGTATTTT
>TRBJ2-7|TRBD1|TRBV18|NA
CASSTTGTGTYEQYF
TGTGCCAGCTCTACCACCGGGACAGGGACCTACGAGCAGTACTTC
>TRBJ2-1|NA|TRBV11-3|NA
CASSLDPYYNEQFF
TGTGCCAGCAGCTTAGACCCTTACTACAATGAGCAGTTCTTC
>TRBJ1-5|NA|TRBV7-2|few
CASSPQGKDQPQHF
TGTGCCAGCAGCCCCCAGGGGAAGGACCAGCCCCAGCATTTT
>TRBJ2-6|NA|TRBV29-1|NA
CSVGGPGANVLTF
TGCAGCGTTGGGGGCCCTGGGGCCAACGTCCTGACTTTC
>TRBJ1-1|NA|TRBV24-1|NA
CATSREWDTEAFF
TGTGCCACCAGTAGGGAGTGGGACACTGAAGCTTTCTTT
>TRBJ1-2|TRBD1|TRBV27|NA
CASSPSRGRVYGYTF
TGTGCCAGCAGTCCCTCTAGGGGGCGCGTCTATGGCTACACCTTC
>TRBJ2-7|NA|TRBV6-2/TRBV6-3|NA
CASSISASGQYF
TGTGCCAGCAGTATCAGCGCCTCGGGGCAGTACTTC
>TRBJ2-3|NA|TRBV5-5|NA
CASSDRRGTDTQYF
TGTGCCAGCAGCGACCGGAGGGGCACAGATACGCAGTATTTT
>TRBJ2-1|TRBD2|TRBV6-5|NA
CASGGSSGRIQFF
TGTGCCAGCGGAGGGAGTAGCGGGAGGATCCAGTTCTTC
>TRBJ1-1|NA|TRBV5-1|NA
CASSPGFGTEAFF
TGCGCCAGCAGCCCAGGCTTCGGCACTGAAGCTTTCTTT
>TRBJ2-1|NA|TRBV4-2|NA
CASSQGGGARYNEQFF
TGTGCCAGCAGCCAAGGAGGGGGGGCTCGGTACAATGAGCAGTTCTTC
>TRBJ2-7|TRBD2|TRBV19|few
CASRASGSYEQYF
TGTGCCAGTCGAGCTAGCGGGAGTTACGAGCAGTACTTC
>TRBJ2-6|NA|TRBV5-1|NA
CATNPGAGANVLTF
TGCGCCACCAACCCAGGGGCTGGGGCCAACGTCCTGACTTTC
>TRBJ1-1|NA|TRBV18|once
CASYTLTGNAEAFF
TGTGCCAGCTACACTTTAACAGGGAACGCTGAAGCTTTCTTT
>TRBJ1-4|NA|TRBV5-4|few
CASSWDIGSEKLFF
TGTGCCAGCAGCTGGGACATAGGATCGGAAAAACTGTTTTTT
>TRBJ2-3|TRBD2|TRBV5-1|NA
CASSLTSGGSRGTDTQYF
TGCGCCAGCAGCTTGACTAGCGGGGGCAGCCGGGGCACAGATACGCAGTATTTT
>TRBJ2-5|TRBD1|TRBV5-4|NA
CASSLARTGRETQYF
TGTGCCAGCAGCTTGGCCAGGACAGGGAGAGAGACCCAGTACTTC
>TRBJ2-3|NA|TRBV6-2/TRBV6-3|NA
CASSAYSHTQYF
TGTGCCAGCAGTGCCTACTCCCATACGCAGTATTTT
>TRBJ1-5|NA|TRBV15|NA
CATSKTRGQPQHF
TGTGCCACCAGCAAAACAAGGGGTCAGCCCCAGCATTTT
>TRBJ2-1|TRBD2|TRBV7-8|NA
CASTGLAGYSYNEQFF
TGTGCCAGCACAGGACTAGCGGGGTACTCCTACAATGAGCAGTTCTTC
>TRBJ2-3|TRBD2|TRBV5-1|NA
CASFGSGSLSDTQYF
TGCGCCAGCTTCGGCAGCGGGAGCCTCTCAGATACGCAGTATTTT